What follows are 26 T cell receptor beta chains derived from one specimen sequenced in a study of T-cell memory formation after mild COVID-19. Using its own MiXCR run on the 5' RACE reads, TCRdb lists one record per CDR3 protein. The table has under 350,000 distinct CDR3 sequences, 15% to 20% seen once. Material: PBMCs or a T cell subset sorted from them (not recorded which). These receptors were obtained from a young man who had mild COVID-19 (a few samples of this study predate the infection). Cell type and time point are not known.

This clonotype has just a few counts. The DNA of the CDR3 is TGTGCCAGCACCGAAGGCACAGATACGCAGTATTTT. Protein sequence: CASTEGTDTQYF. This chain joins TRBV12-3 or TRBV12-4 and TRBJ2-3, with D hard to call. There are 12 residues in the CDR3. The V end was cut by 7 bases, the J end by 1 base, with 6 bases between.

The chain couples TRBV4-1 to TRBJ1-1; TRBD1 is a possible D gene (6 bases). The CDR3 totals 15 residues. Germline CDR1 is MGHRA and CDR2 is YSYEKL. Trimming took off 6 bases at V and 3 bases at J, with 17 bases between the two ends. This CDR3 is CASSEAGAGDTEAFF. The DNA for the CDR3 is TGCGCCAGCAGTGAAGCGGGCGCAGGGGACACTGAAGCTTTCTTT.

The chain couples TRBV5-1 to TRBJ1-2; possible D gene TRBD1, 5 bases. V was clipped by 4 bases and J by 8 bases, with 12 bases between them. Germline assignment: CDR1 SGHRS and CDR2 YFSETQ. The CDR3 covers 12 residues. The CDR3 loop is CASSIQEGGYTF. In nucleotides, the CDR3 is TGCGCCAGCAGCATACAGGAGGGCGGCTACACCTTC.

This clonotype was detected only a few times. The chain uses TRBV15 and TRBJ2-7; 8 bases are a match to TRBD1. CDR3 size: 16 residues. Per the germline V gene, CDR1 is LNHNV and CDR2 is YYDKDF (reference sequence). J was trimmed by 3 bases and V by 0 bases; bases with no gene match: 7. In DNA form, the CDR3 reads TGTGCCACCAGCAGAGATCGTCCAGGGGGCTACTACGAGCAGTACTTC. Protein: CATSRDRPGGYYEQYF.

In regard to this clonotype: One end of the junction is discordant with germline, which a read error may explain. The rearrangement joins TRBV12-3 or TRBV12-4 to TRBJ2-2; unclear D gene. The CDR3 is 14 residues long. The CDR3 protein is CASIKPAKTGELFF. CDR3 nucleotides: TGTGCCAGCATAAAGCCTGCGAAGACCGGGGAGCTGTTTTTT.

This clonotype was seen a few times. This sequence joins TRBV28 and TRBJ2-3; 9 bases fit TRBD2. Germline V gene data show CDR1 as MDHEN and CDR2 as SYDVKM. Trimming removed 3 bases from V and 4 bases from J; junction bases left unmatched: 5. This CDR3 comprises 15 residues. Here the CDR3 DNA reads TGTGCCAGCAGTTTGGGCGGGGGGGAGTCAGATACGCAGTATTTT. This gives the protein CASSLGGGESDTQYF.

V and J are TRBV12-3 or TRBV12-4 and TRBJ2-5; weak D call: TRBD1 (6 bases). V lost 5 bases and J lost 5, with 18 bases in between. The CDR3 contains 15 residues. The CDR3 loop reads CASSRDNLIGETQYF. The CDR3 DNA reads as TGTGCCAGCAGTCGGGACAACCTCATCGGGGAGACCCAGTACTTC.

The V and J genes are TRBV7-2 and TRBJ2-5; D might be TRBD2 (7 bases). The CDR3 spans 12 residues. Trimming shortened V by 7 bases and J by 4 bases, and 10 bases separated the two germline ends. Germline CDR1 reads SGHTA; CDR2 reads FQGNSA. The CDR3 reads CASIGGGETQYF. The CDR3, as DNA: TGTGCCAGCATAGGGGGGGGAGAGACCCAGTACTTC.

The V gene is TRBV20-1, the J gene TRBJ1-5, with 7 bases identical to TRBD1. CDR1 and CDR2 (germline): DFQATT, SNEGSKA (reference sequence). The length of the CDR3 is 13 residues. With 5 bases clipped from V and 3 bases from J, the junction kept 4 bases outside the gene matches. CDR3 region: CSALGQDNQPQHF. The CDR3 DNA reads TGCAGTGCTCTCGGACAGGACAATCAGCCCCAGCATTTT.

This clonotype turned up a few times. The CDR3 here is CASTPGGQAGELFF. CDR3 DNA: TGTGCCAGCACCCCGGGGGGGCAAGCCGGGGAGCTGTTTTTT. The J gene is TRBJ2-2, the V gene TRBV5-5; 8 nucleotides match TRBD2. V lost 6 bases, J lost 6 bases, and 7 bases stayed unmatched. The germline V gene encodes CDR1 SGHKS and CDR2 YYEKEE (reference sequence). This CDR3 contains 14 residues.

The chain has TRBV6-2 or TRBV6-3 and TRBJ2-2, with no clear D. CDR1 MNHEY and CDR2 SVGEGT come from the germline V gene. Trimming took 0 bases from V and 1 from J, leaving 15 bases between them. The CDR3 covers 18 residues. DNA of the CDR3: TGTGCCAGCAGTTACTCGAGGCTCCGACCCATGAACACCGGGGAGCTGTTTTTT. Its protein product is CASSYSRLRPMNTGELFF.

This clonotype has at least ten counts. The chain is built from TRBV12-3 or TRBV12-4 and TRBJ1-1, with D possibly matching TRBD1 (5 bases). Trimming left V 3 bases short and J 5 bases short, with 10 bases between. The CDR3 has 13 residues. The CDR3, as DNA: TGTGCCAGCAGTTTTCTGGGGGTGACTGAAGCTTTCTTT. This gives the protein CASSFLGVTEAFF.

This chain joins TRBV9 and TRBJ2-3; possibly TRBD2 for D (7 bases). Germline V gives CDR1 SGDLS, CDR2 YYNGEE. Trimming removed 4 bases from V and 6 bases from J, with 18 bases in between. The CDR3 is made up of 15 amino acids. The CDR3 coding sequence is TGTGCCAGCAGCTCCTTGGGGGGGCCGGCGGATACGCAGTATTTT. Its protein product is CASSSLGGPADTQYF.

The rearrangement links TRBV10-3 to TRBJ2-7; no reliable D call. Trimming stripped 9 bases from V and 0 bases from J, with 15 bases between. Germline V CDR1 and CDR2: ENHRY, SYGVKD. The CDR3 spans 14 residues. CDR3 loop: CAIAPGELSYEQYF. CDR3 sequence (DNA): TGTGCCATTGCCCCAGGAGAACTCTCCTACGAGCAGTACTTC.

In this sample, this clonotype turned up a few times. The chain employs TRBV5-1 and TRBJ1-2; D uncertain. The CDR3 spans 14 residues. Germline CDR1 and CDR2: SGHRS and YFSETQ. V lost 4 bases to trimming and J lost 8 bases, with 18 bases between them. CDR3 protein: CASSPDEGRSGYTF. CDR3 DNA sequence: TGCGCCAGCAGCCCGGACGAGGGAAGAAGCGGCTACACCTTC.

This clonotype was detected a few times. This chain uses TRBV6-5 with TRBJ1-4; 7 bases line up with TRBD1. Germline CDR1 MNHEY, CDR2 SVGAGI. The V gene end was trimmed by 4 bases and the J gene end by 4 bases; junction bases not matched to a gene: 3. CDR3 size: 14 residues. The CDR3 here is CASSFQGGNEKLFF. The CDR3 nucleotides read TGTGCCAGCAGTTTCCAGGGGGGTAATGAAAAACTGTTTTTT.

There are a few counts of this clonotype. The chain recombines TRBV4-3 with TRBJ2-3; D unresolved. The germline V and J ends were trimmed by 0 bases and 0 bases, with 4 bases remaining between them. Germline loops: CDR1 LGHNA, CDR2 YSLEER. The CDR3 length is 14 residues. In nucleotides, the CDR3 is TGCGCCAGCAGCCAAGAGTGGAGCACAGATACGCAGTATTTT. Translating it yields CASSQEWSTDTQYF.

The chain employs TRBV5-5 and TRBJ2-7; D remains ambiguous. CDR1 is SGHKS and CDR2 is YYEKEE in the germline V gene (reference sequence). The V gene lost 7 bases and the J gene lost 2 bases, with 1 base spanning the gap. The CDR3 consists of 9 residues. The CDR3 sequence: CASPYEQYV. The CDR3, as DNA: TGTGCCAGCCCCTACGAGCAGTACGTC.

The chain uses TRBV28 and TRBJ1-1; D gene uncertain. The CDR3 is 15 amino acids. V dropped 5 bases and J dropped 0 bases, with 13 bases sitting between them. Germline CDR1 reads MDHEN; CDR2 reads SYDVKM. CDR3 sequence: CASSPPAAMNTEAFF. The CDR3 coding sequence is TGTGCCAGCAGTCCCCCGGCGGCGATGAACACTGAAGCTTTCTTT.

This clonotype was seen many times. The chain recombines TRBV27 with TRBJ2-3; tentative D call: TRBD2 (6 bases). The V gene lost 7 bases and the J gene lost 4 bases, with 15 bases spanning the gap. The CDR3 is made up of 14 amino acids. Germline V gene data show CDR1 as MNHEY and CDR2 as SMNVEV (reference sequence). The CDR3 protein is CASMALAKPDTQYF. In nucleotides, the CDR3 is TGTGCCAGCATGGCCCTAGCGAAGCCAGATACGCAGTATTTT.

This chain links TRBV11-2 with TRBJ2-4, with 8 bases matching TRBD2. V lost 3 bases and J lost 5; bases outside the gene matches: 9. CDR1 and CDR2 (germline): SGHAT, FQNNGV. The CDR3 sequence is 16 residues long. CDR3 DNA sequence: TGTGCCAGCAGCTTTCCCCTCCGCGGGGGGCAAAACATTCAGTACTTC. Its translation: CASSFPLRGGQNIQYF.

The rearrangement links TRBV12-3 or TRBV12-4 to TRBJ2-7; 11 nucleotides line up with TRBD2. The CDR3 totals 17 residues. After removal of 3 bases from V and 2 bases from J, the junction contained 9 bases not matched to a gene. The CDR3 DNA reads TGTGCCAGCAGTTTCGGGCTAGCGGGGGGCCTACCCTACGAGCAGTACTTC. Protein: CASSFGLAGGLPYEQYF.

This clonotype was seen ten or more times. The rearrangement joins TRBV6-5 to TRBJ1-2, with D unresolved. V lost 4 bases, J lost 4 bases, and 16 bases lay in between. CDR1 MNHEY and CDR2 SVGAGI come from the germline V gene. The CDR3 covers 15 residues. CDR3: CASSSGGGRGYGYTF. The CDR3 DNA follows: TGTGCCAGCAGTTCCGGCGGAGGGCGAGGCTATGGCTACACCTTC.

This clonotype has a handful of counts. This chain's CDR3 is CARAKGQLWDTIYF. CDR3 coding DNA: TGTGCCAGAGCTAAGGGACAGCTCTGGGACACCATATATTTT. The rearrangement joins TRBV6-2 or TRBV6-3 to TRBJ1-3; TRBD1 aligns across 7 bases. The CDR3 covers 14 residues. CDR1 and CDR2 from the germline V gene are MNHEY and SVGEGT. With 9 bases clipped from V and 8 bases from J, the junction kept 13 bases outside the gene matches.

V gene TRBV6-5 combines with J gene TRBJ2-5, with D unresolved. The CDR3 contains 14 residues. V lost 2 bases and J 4 bases, leaving 11 bases between the germline ends. Germline V gene lookup returns CDR1 MNHEY and CDR2 SVGAGI. The CDR3 sequence is CASSYLGGPETQYF. The CDR3 DNA is TGTGCCAGCAGTTACCTCGGTGGTCCAGAGACCCAGTACTTC.

The chain recombines TRBV7-8 with TRBJ2-5; TRBD1 is a possible D gene (6 bases). The CDR3 consists of 15 residues. Germline V lookup: CDR1 SGHVS, CDR2 FQNEAQ. Trimming cost V 5 bases and J 0 bases, with 13 bases left between them. The CDR3 coding sequence is TGTGCCAGCAGCGAAGGAACAGGGAACCAAGAGACCCAGTACTTC. Protein product: CASSEGTGNQETQYF.